This T cell receptor (beta chain) was identified during a study of blood T cells in healthy people across ages. Study-level findings and limits: A greater number of naive CD4+ cells and higher diversity distinguished long-lived donors from aged donors.

CDR3 length equals 12 residues. Trimming pared 6 bases from V and 8 bases from J, leaving 13 bases between. CDR1 and CDR2 from the germline V gene are SGHTA and FQGNSA. Of note for this clonotype: Its antigen is not known.

A second roughly 6 to 12 cycle PCR used barcoded and J-beta primers. TCRdb recomputed calls from the 5' RACE reads with MiXCR, one row per CDR3 protein. The sample carries fewer than 2,000,000 distinct CDR3 sequences, about two fifths recorded once. The individuals who served as donors were healthy Caucasians living in Russia, aged roughly 6 to 95. V gene TRBV7-2 combines with J gene TRBJ1-2; D gene ambiguous. The sequence was collected from a human donor in good health. Sequenced: blood. The CDR3: CASSPNFGGYTF. The CDR3 nucleotides are TGTGCCAGCAGTCCAAACTTCGGCGGCTACACCTTC.